The 30 T cell receptor beta chains listed next were all sequenced from one sample in a study of cytomegalovirus exposure and HLA in healthy donors. The PCR made use of 60 Vbeta and 13 Jbeta primers. Clones were sequenced by immunoSEQ multiplex PCR, and TCRdb holds only the in-frame ones, with some missing. This sample carries 100,000 or so clones, 75% of them seen once, and the ten largest clones take approximately 4.8%. The specimen sequenced was PBMCs. The receptors derive from a woman between 18 and 29 years old in good health and CMV-seropositive.

This clone was counted a single time. The chain links TRBV28 to TRBJ2-1; 12 bases are shared with TRBD2. CDR3 length: 15 residues. From germline, CDR1 is MDHEN and CDR2 SYDVKM. After removal of 5 bases from V and 9 bases from J, the junction contained 8 bases not matched to a gene. DNA of the CDR3: TGTGCCAGCAGTCCTCGACTAGCGGGAGTTCCTGAGCAGTTCTTC. This codes for CASSPRLAGVPEQFF. The whole variable domain, remainder taken from reference TRBV28 and TRBJ2-1, is DVKVTQSSRYLVKRTGEKVFLECVQDMDHENMFWYRQDPGLGLRLIYFSYDVKMKEKGDIPEGYSVSREKKERFSLILESASTNQTSMYLCASSPRLAGVPEQFFGPGTRLTVL.

The chain couples TRBV4-3 to TRBJ1-2, with no clear D. The germline V and J ends were trimmed by 0 bases and 8 bases, with 10 bases remaining between them. This CDR3 contains 13 residues. CDR1 and CDR2 (germline): LGHNA, YSLEER. CDR3 bases: TGCGCCAGCAGCCAAGAACCCAGTATGGGCTACACCTTC. It is translated as CASSQEPSMGYTF.

The CDR3 DNA sequence: TGTGCCAGCAGCTTTCAAGCGGGGGGGCAAGATACGCAGTATTTT. It specifies CASSFQAGGQDTQYF. The rearrangement joins TRBV5-8 to TRBJ2-3; 10 bases fit TRBD2. The CDR3 loop spans 15 amino acids. V lost 2 bases and J lost 5; bases outside the gene matches: 5. Germline V gene lookup returns CDR1 SGHTS and CDR2 YDEGEE.

This clone was seen only once. V usage is TRBV4-1 and J usage is TRBJ2-7, with TRBD2 matching 9 bases. Germline assignment: CDR1 MGHRA and CDR2 YSYEKL. J was trimmed by 5 bases and V by 3 bases; bases with no gene match: 8. The CDR3 totals 15 residues. CDR3: CASSHLAGVPDEQYF. The CDR3 bases are TGCGCCAGCAGCCACTTAGCGGGAGTGCCGGACGAGCAGTACTTC.

V is TRBV29-1 and J is TRBJ2-7; possible D gene TRBD2, 5 bases. Deletions cut 7 bases from V and 2 bases from J, with 12 bases between. The germline CDR1 and CDR2 sequences are SQVTM and ANQGSEA. This CDR3 has 12 residues. The CDR3 spells CSARGGPYEQYF. In DNA form, the CDR3 reads TGCAGCGCCCGCGGCGGGCCCTACGAGCAGTACTTC.

V is TRBV7-8 and J is TRBJ1-1; D is undetermined. The germline V and J ends were trimmed by 3 bases and 4 bases, with 9 bases remaining between them. The CDR3 covers 13 residues. Germline V gene sequence: CDR1 SGHVS, CDR2 FQNEAQ. The CDR3 loop is CASSFHGTTEAFF. DNA of the CDR3: TGTGCCAGCAGCTTCCACGGTACCACTGAAGCTTTCTTT.

This clone was counted a single time. The rearrangement uses TRBV12-1 and TRBJ2-7; TRBD1, the table's D call, was not compared with the DNA. TRBV12-1 is assigned pseudogene status. The CDR3 runs to 15 residues. The CDR3 coding sequence is TGTGCCAGCAGCTTAAGGACAGGGGTTCACTACGAGCAGTACTTC. Amino acids: CASSLRTGVHYEQYF.

The chain has TRBV7-3 and TRBJ1-1; D may be TRBD1 (6 bases). This CDR3 comprises 14 residues. The germline V gene has CDR1 SGHTA and CDR2 FQGTGA. V was clipped by 1 base and J by 3 bases, with 9 bases between them. CDR3: CASSLIGQHTEAFF. The CDR3 region has the DNA TGTGCCAGCAGCTTAATAGGACAGCACACTGAAGCTTTCTTT.

The CDR3 loop is CASNLGGGNSNQPQHF. The CDR3 DNA is TGTGCCAGTAACCTGGGGGGGGGAAATAGCAATCAGCCCCAGCATTTT. V is TRBV19 and J is TRBJ1-5; maybe TRBD1 (5 bases). V lost 7 bases, J lost 0 bases, and 16 bases lay in between. Germline V CDR1 and CDR2: LNHDA, SQIVND (reference sequence). The CDR3 sequence is 16 residues long.

The J gene is TRBJ2-7, the V gene TRBV4-2; perhaps TRBD1 as D (6 bases). V was shortened by 1 base and J by 0 bases, with 7 bases between the two germline ends. CDR3 size: 14 residues. Germline assignment: CDR1 LGHNA and CDR2 YNFKEQ. The CDR3 here is CASSQGTASYEQYF. Here the CDR3 DNA reads TGTGCCAGCAGCCAAGGGACAGCCTCCTACGAGCAGTACTTC.

This clone appeared a single time. The J gene is TRBJ2-3, the V gene TRBV10-3; 12 bases line up with TRBD2. Looked up from germline, CDR1 is ENHRY and CDR2 is SYGVKD. The ends lost 3 bases at V and 4 bases at J; junction bases unmatched: 2. CDR3 length: 15 amino acids. The CDR3 spells CAISERLAGADTQYF. CDR3 bases: TGTGCCATCAGTGAAAGACTAGCGGGAGCAGATACGCAGTATTTT.

The chain joins TRBV4-1 to TRBJ2-3, with TRBD2 matching 9 bases. Looked up from germline, CDR1 is MGHRA and CDR2 is YSYEKL. Trimming took 0 bases from V and 4 from J; bases not matched to a gene: 14. The length of the CDR3 is 19 residues. The CDR3 is CASSQDPTLAGDEADTQYF. The CDR3 DNA reads TGCGCCAGCAGCCAAGATCCGACCTTAGCGGGAGATGAGGCAGATACGCAGTATTTT.

Concerning this clone itself: Other DNA sequences in the same sample also yield this CDR3. The chain combines TRBV5-6 with TRBJ1-5, with TRBD1 identical over 7 bases. The CDR3 consists of 14 residues. V lost 4 bases to trimming and J lost 7 bases; unmatched junction nucleotides: 8. Germline assignment: CDR1 SGHDT and CDR2 YYEEEE. The CDR3, as DNA: TGTGCCAGCAGCAGGGGGCAGGGCGGGCAGCCCCAGCATTTT. The encoded protein is CASSRGQGGQPQHF.

The sample holds one count of this clone. The rearrangement uses TRBV4-3 and TRBJ2-6; D unclear. Trimming left V 0 bases short and J 0 bases short, with 18 bases between. The CDR3 spans 20 residues. Germline-derived CDR1 and CDR2 are LGHNA and YSLEER. The CDR3 sequence is CASSQDPGASVYSGANVLTF. The CDR3, as DNA: TGCGCCAGCAGCCAAGATCCCGGTGCTAGTGTTTACTCTGGGGCCAACGTCCTGACTTTC.

The CDR3 nucleotides are TGTGCCAGCAGTTACTCGCGATCGGACAGCTACGAGCAGTACTTC. It encodes CASSYSRSDSYEQYF. The chain joins TRBV6-5 to TRBJ2-7, with a possible D match to TRBD1 (6 bases). V was clipped by 0 bases and J by 3 bases, with 12 bases between them. The length of the CDR3 is 15 residues. Germline CDR1 is MNHEY and CDR2 is SVGAGI.

This clone was counted a few times. The CDR3 DNA reads TGTGCCAGCAGTCCGCTAGGACAGGGGGACATATATTTT. Its protein product is CASSPLGQGDIYF. The J gene is TRBJ1-3, the V gene TRBV6-5; 10 bases line up with TRBD1. V was clipped by 5 bases and J by 12 bases; unmatched bases: 7. Germline V gives CDR1 MNHEY, CDR2 SVGAGI. The CDR3 is 13 amino acids.

This clone was observed once. The V call is TRBV10-3, the J call TRBJ2-3; 8 bases match TRBD2. Germline V lookup: CDR1 ENHRY, CDR2 SYGVKD. Losses at the gene ends were 3 bases for V and 0 bases for J; bases not matched to a gene: 5. CDR3 length: 16 residues. CDR3 sequence (DNA): TGTGCCATCAGTGAACCGGGACTAGAGAGCACAGATACGCAGTATTTT. This encodes CAISEPGLESTDTQYF.

The chain joins TRBV28 to TRBJ2-7; D is possibly TRBD2 (5 bases). Germline CDR1 MDHEN, CDR2 SYDVKM. The CDR3 runs 13 residues. Trimming pared 1 base from V and 3 bases from J, leaving 7 bases between. CDR3 in DNA: TGTGCCAGCAGTTTATCTAGCTACTACGAGCAGTACTTC. Translated: CASSLSSYYEQYF.

This clone is a singleton in its sample. The chain recombines TRBV21-1 with TRBJ2-2; the table's D call of TRBD1 was not tested on the DNA. TRBV21-1 is deemed a pseudogene. This CDR3 is built from 19 residues. The CDR3 protein is CASSKGLRGTGGNTGELFF. CDR3 nucleotide sequence: TGTGCCAGCAGCAAAGGTTTGAGGGGGACAGGGGGCAACACCGGGGAGCTGTTTTTT.

The count of this clone is one. The chain links TRBV5-1 to TRBJ1-1; D is unresolved. The CDR3 is made up of 13 amino acids. With 3 bases removed from V and 5 bases from J, the gap between germline ends came to 11 bases. Per germline, CDR1 SGHRS and CDR2 YFSETQ. The DNA for the CDR3 is TGCGCCAGCAGCTCCCAAGACGGGACTGAAGCTTTCTTT. Its translation is CASSSQDGTEAFF.

The chain employs TRBV15 and TRBJ2-7; 10 bases are shared with TRBD2. V shed 0 bases and J 3 bases; nucleotides not matched to a gene: 14. In germline, CDR1 is LNHNV, CDR2 YYDKDF (reference sequence). This CDR3 is built from 19 residues. DNA for the CDR3: TGTGCCACCAGCAGAGATAGGGAAATTAGCGGGAGGTCTAACTACGAGCAGTACTTC. Translating gives CATSRDREISGRSNYEQYF.

This chain links TRBV10-3 with TRBJ1-2; D is possibly TRBD1 (6 bases). CDR1 and CDR2 from the germline V gene are ENHRY and SYGVKD. Deletions cut 11 bases from V and 6 bases from J, with 13 bases between. CDR3 size: 11 residues. The CDR3 spells CAVTGIHGYTF. Here the CDR3 DNA reads TGTGCCGTTACAGGGATCCATGGCTACACCTTC.

V usage is TRBV2 and J usage is TRBJ2-7; tentatively, D is TRBD1 (6 bases). Germline assignment: CDR1 SNHLY and CDR2 FYNNEI. The length of the CDR3 is 14 residues. The V and J ends lost 2 bases and 3 bases respectively, with 11 bases between them. The CDR3 DNA sequence: TGTGCCAGCAGTGAACAACAGGGCCACTACGAGCAGTACTTC. Translated: CASSEQQGHYEQYF. The whole variable domain, filled in from reference TRBV2 and TRBJ2-7, reads EPEVTQTPSHQVTQMGQEVILRCVPISNHLYFYWYRQILGQKVEFLVSFYNNEISEKSEIFDDQFSVERPDGSNFTLKIRSTKLEDSAMYFCASSEQQGHYEQYFGPGTRLTVT.

The gene calls are TRBV7-3 and TRBJ2-1; TRBD2 aligns across 9 bases. The CDR3 totals 15 residues. Germline lookup yields CDR1 SGHTA and CDR2 FQGTGA. J was trimmed by 8 bases and V by 5 bases; bases with no gene match: 10. Here the CDR3 reads CASSLEGGRAYEQFF. The DNA for the CDR3 is TGTGCCAGCAGCCTAGAGGGCGGGAGGGCCTATGAGCAGTTCTTC.

The chain joins TRBV7-6 to TRBJ2-7; D is perhaps TRBD2 (5 bases). The CDR3 covers 15 residues. V lost 4 bases to trimming and J lost 1 base, with 14 bases between them. CDR1 is SGHVS, CDR2 FNYEAQ, per germline. In nucleotides, the CDR3 is TGTGCCAGCAGCTACGTCGAGGGAGCGTCCTACGAGCAGTACTTC. Amino acids: CASSYVEGASYEQYF.

The J gene is TRBJ2-5, the V gene TRBV5-1; 11 nucleotides line up with TRBD2. Germline lookup yields CDR1 SGHRS and CDR2 YFSETQ. This CDR3 has 16 amino acids. V was pared by 0 bases and J by 2 bases, with 3 bases of the junction left unmatched. The CDR3 protein is CASSLGLAGFQETQYF. As DNA, the CDR3 is TGCGCCAGCAGCTTGGGACTAGCGGGATTTCAAGAGACCCAGTACTTC.

CDR3 DNA: TGCAGCGTTGAGGAGGGGCGGGAGCAGTTCTTC. Protein: CSVEEGREQFF. The chain couples TRBV29-1 to TRBJ2-1; tentative D call: TRBD2 (6 bases). V was clipped by 3 bases and J by 10 bases, with 10 bases between them. This CDR3 is built from 11 residues. Per the germline V gene, CDR1 is SQVTM and CDR2 is ANQGSEA.

The chain recombines TRBV27 with TRBJ2-5, with 13 bases lining up with TRBD2. CDR1 and CDR2 from the germline V gene are MNHEY and SMNVEV (reference sequence). This CDR3 is 15 amino acids long. V was clipped by 7 bases and J by 1 base; unmatched bases: 3. CDR3 coding DNA: TGTGCCAGCATTAGGACTAGCGGGAGCCAAGAGACCCAGTACTTC. It yields the protein CASIRTSGSQETQYF.

The chain couples TRBV14 to TRBJ2-3, with a tentative D call TRBD1 (6 bases). The germline CDR1 and CDR2 sequences are SGHDN and FVKESK. V lost 1 base to trimming and J lost 1 base, with 9 bases between them. CDR3 length: 15 amino acids. The CDR3 loop is CASSQAPGGTDTQYF. Written as DNA, the CDR3 is TGTGCCAGCAGCCAAGCCCCAGGGGGCACAGATACGCAGTATTTT.

The chain combines TRBV27 with TRBJ2-7; tentative D call: TRBD1 (5 bases). The CDR3 covers 15 residues. CDR1 MNHEY and CDR2 SMNVEV come from the germline V gene (reference sequence). V was shortened by 5 bases and J by 0 bases, with 14 bases between the two germline ends. The CDR3 DNA reads TGTGCCAGCAGTGTCAGGGTTACGAGCTCCTACGAGCAGTACTTC. Protein product: CASSVRVTSSYEQYF.